The clone carrying this TCR beta chain was observed a handful of times. Its target is not known. TCRdb re-called the 5' RACE reads with MiXCR, one entry per CDR3 protein. The table has 1.5 million to 2 million distinct CDR3 sequences, more than 30% seen once; the top ten hold roughly 0.3%. J gave up 5 bases and V 3 bases, and 5 bases lay outside the gene matches. Germline CDR1 is MNHEY and CDR2 is SMNVEV (reference sequence). This CDR3 has 15 residues. This sample is part of a study of identical twins. Whole-study findings and limits: The models systematically underestimated how much out-of-frame TCR alpha was shared in monozygotic twins. Beta out-of-frame sequences showed weaker excess sharing between twins.

The chain carries TRBV27 and TRBJ2-4; 9 nucleotides line up with TRBD1. Material: cord blood. The sequence came from a newborn girl in good health. CDR3 loop: CASSFTGTGQNIQYF. The DNA for the CDR3 is TGTGCCAGCAGTTTCACCGGGACAGGGCAAAACATTCAGTACTTC.